This TCR beta chain was captured in a study of blood T cell repertoires in COVID-19. CDR1 is SEHNR, CDR2 FQNEAQ, per germline (reference sequence). The ends lost 1 base at V and 6 bases at J; junction bases unmatched: 4. This CDR3 region has 15 residues. In the original processing: From reference gene primer amplification, estimates of nucleated cell counts were derived. Using immunoSEQ multiplex PCR, the repertoire was profiled, and TCRdb retains in-frame clones only, with some absent. D and trimming come from the DNA, and the V and J calls and clone size come from that table. The repertoire has over 200,000 clones, approximately 78% of them found once; the top ten carry roughly 12%.

V gene TRBV7-9 combines with J gene TRBJ2-1; 9 positions match TRBD2. The specimen sequenced was peripheral blood. This TCR was sampled from a woman aged 40 to 50 with acute or convalescent COVID-19. Written as DNA, the CDR3 is TGTGCCAGCAGCTTAGTGGCGGGAGGGTTCAATGAGCAGTTCTTC. Translating gives CASSLVAGGFNEQFF.